This T cell receptor (beta chain) was recorded in a study of regulatory T cells in long-lasting Graves disease. Overall study results and limits: Persistent disease preferred TRBV28, TRBJ1-2 and TRBJ2-5; new disease, TRBV20-1 and TRBJ2-1. Thyroid tissue went unstudied; only peripheral blood was examined.

V gave up 0 bases and J gave up 3 bases, with 12 bases separating them. Germline V gene sequence: CDR1 LGHNA, CDR2 YSLEER. This CDR3 has 17 residues. Stated time point: persistent/refractory GD, antithyroid drugs over 5 years with positive TRAb. RNA isolated from PBMCs was used to make the TCR library. Sequencing libraries for TCR beta were prepared with iRepertoire HTBI primers and Arm-PCR of CDR3 regions. Per the original methods: Across samples, 50 to 65 TRBV and some 15 TRBJ segments were found. TCRdb itself ran the multiplex PCR reads through MiXCR, one entry per CDR3 protein. What appears here as the V and J calls and clone size reflects TCRdb's work, not the paper's. Of about 300,000 distinct CDR3 sequences detected, 22% appear once; the ten largest clones hold 56%. This clonotype was found a few times. Its specificity is unknown.

The sequencing here drew on peripheral blood mononuclear cells (PBMCs), taken when the disease was refractory, from a patient treated with antithyroid drugs. This chain links TRBV4-3 with TRBJ2-6; D is ambiguous. The clonotype originates from a female donor with Graves disease. The CDR3 DNA is TGCGCCAGCAGCCAAGATCGAGTTCATGATGGGGCCAACGTCCTGACTTTC. Translated: CASSQDRVHDGANVLTF.